A selection of T cell receptor beta chains follows, all from one sample in a study of blood T cell repertoires in COVID-19. Some clones are missing from TCRdb's copy, which holds only in-frame ones; the method was immunoSEQ multiplex PCR. The sample lists 200,000 to 250,000 clones, around nine tenths occurring once. The sequenced sample consisted of peripheral blood. These receptors were obtained from a young man with COVID-19, enrolled during active disease. Both conserved end residues are trimmed from each CDR3. Each record gives: J gene, V gene, CDR3 protein.

TRBJ2-3	TRBV18	ASSPRGGSTDTQY
TRBJ2-3	TRBV5-4	ASALAGGNSDTQY
TRBJ1-6	TRBV30	AWSQGQQGWGSPLH
TRBJ1-1	TRBV18	ASSPFAGAKNTEAF
TRBJ1-2	TRBV18	ASSPPNSQGDGYT
TRBJ1-2	TRBV9	ASSARQGNGGYT
TRBJ2-5	TRBV18	ASSSVGGQETQY
TRBJ1-4	TRBV6-5	ASSGRGHDEKLF
TRBJ1-4	TRBV19	ASARAATTNEKLF
TRBJ2-7	TRBV27	ASRLLTGTGSYYEQY
TRBJ1-2	TRBV12-5	ASGSQLRGILFNYGYT
TRBJ1-2	TRBV5-4	ASSLGNRPGGYT
TRBJ2-3	TRBV25-1	ASSEDISGGDTDTQY
TRBJ1-5	TRBV27	ASSSRQGNQPQH
TRBJ1-2	TRBV6-5	ASSTPRVRNYGYT
TRBJ2-3	TRBV11-2	ASSPFLAGSTDTQY
TRBJ1-4	TRBV6-1	ASSEGQINEKLF
TRBJ1-3	TRBV30	AWSVRRSGNTIY
TRBJ2-7	TRBV7-9	ASSLVAGTYEQY
TRBJ1-6	TRBV11-2	ASSPEWGSKDYYNSPLH
TRBJ2-2	TRBV30	ARTSGGGYTGELF
TRBJ2-7	TRBV3-1/TRBV3-2	ASSQVLAGGPYEQY
TRBJ2-7	TRBV10-1	ASSNRDRSSYEQY
TRBJ1-1	TRBV7-3	ASSLRGLDTEAF
TRBJ1-2	TRBV19	ASSPTGVYGYT
TRBJ1-1	TRBV9	ASSVRIDTEAF
TRBJ2-1	TRBV7-9	ASSAPGQGVLEQF
TRBJ1-6	TRBV27	ASSIVQGHSPLH
TRBJ1-6	TRBV4-2	ASSQVGDRSNSPLH
TRBJ1-6	TRBV7-9	ASSLMDRGISPLH
TRBJ1-1	TRBV5-1	ASSNTGAVNTEAF